These 22 T cell receptor beta chains were sequenced from one sample in a study of regulatory T cells in long-lasting Graves disease. For TCR beta, libraries came from iRepertoire HTBI primers and Arm-PCR of CDR3 regions. TCRdb used MiXCR to reprocess the multiplex PCR reads, holding one entry per CDR3 protein. The data contain fewer than 600,000 distinct CDR3 sequences, approximately 23% of them seen just once; the ten biggest clones take up roughly 14%. The time point: persistent/refractory GD, antithyroid drugs over 5 years with positive TRAb. Isolated PBMC RNA provided the starting material for the TCR library. Sample: peripheral blood mononuclear cells (PBMCs), taken when the disease was refractory, from a patient treated with antithyroid drugs. These receptors all stem from a female donor with Graves disease.

For this clonotype: This clone may be a read error of a much larger clone one base away. CDR3 sequence: CAMRDQNIGELFF. In nucleotides, the CDR3 is TGTGCCATGCGGGACCAGAACATCGGGGAGCTGTTTTTT. The V and J genes are TRBV28 and TRBJ2-2; perhaps TRBD2 as D (6 bases). This CDR3 is 13 amino acids long. The germline V gene has CDR1 MDHEN and CDR2 SYDVKM. The variable domain in full, with the rest retrieved from reference TRBV28 and TRBJ2-2, is DVKVTQSSRYLVKRTGEKVFLECVQDMDHENMFWYRQDPGLGLRLIYFSYDVKMKEKGDIPEGYSVSREKKERFSLILESASTNQTSMYLCAMRDQNIGELFFGEGSRLTVL.

The sample holds a few counts of this clonotype. The chain carries TRBV28 and TRBJ1-1; 10 bases are a match to TRBD1. With 3 bases clipped from V and 10 bases from J, the junction kept 11 bases outside the gene matches. Germline CDR1 MDHEN, CDR2 SYDVKM. CDR3 size: 15 residues. In nucleotides, the CDR3 is TGTGCCAGCAGTTTCAGGGGACAGGGGACAATTGCAGCTTTCTTT. Its translation is CASSFRGQGTIAAFF.

This clonotype has ten or more counts. The chain couples TRBV6-2 or TRBV6-3 to TRBJ2-7; 10 bases are a match to TRBD2. Unmatched junction bases numbered 3, after V lost 2 bases and J lost 2 bases. This CDR3 spans 15 amino acids. Germline-derived CDR1 and CDR2 are MNHEY and SVGEGT. Here the CDR3 reads CASSYLAGATYEQYF. The CDR3 DNA follows: TGTGCCAGCAGTTACCTAGCGGGAGCTACCTACGAGCAGTACTTC.

This clonotype was seen ten or more times. This chain uses TRBV6-1 with TRBJ1-5; 7 bases match TRBD1. Germline V lookup: CDR1 MNHNS, CDR2 SASEGT. V lost 4 bases, J lost 0 bases, and 3 bases stayed unmatched. The CDR3 runs 15 residues. CDR3 coding DNA: TGTGCCAGCAGTGGGACAGGTGATAGCAATCAGCCCCAGCATTTT. As protein: CASSGTGDSNQPQHF.

The sample holds one count of this clonotype. A read error may explain this, as a much larger clone is one base away. This chain uses TRBV12-3 or TRBV12-4 with TRBJ2-5; 8 bases match TRBD1. The CDR3 length is 12 residues. The ends lost 6 bases at V and 3 bases at J; junction bases unmatched: 0. CDR3: CASRDREETQYF. DNA of the CDR3: TGTGCCAGCAGGGACAGGGAAGAGACCCAGTACTTC.

This clonotype occurred a few times. The CDR3 here is CASIVAGGWETQYF. The CDR3, as DNA: TGTGCCAGCATCGTAGCGGGGGGATGGGAGACCCAGTACTTC. The genes are TRBV7-2 and TRBJ2-5, with 10 bases aligning to TRBD2. The germline V gene encodes CDR1 SGHTA and CDR2 FQGNSA. The V segment lost 7 bases and the J segment 5 bases; nucleotides outside the gene matches: 7. The CDR3 is made up of 14 amino acids.

The gene calls are TRBV6-1 and TRBJ1-1, with D possibly TRBD1 on 5 matching bases. V lost 7 bases to trimming and J lost 6 bases, with 15 bases between them. Looked up from germline, CDR1 is MNHNS and CDR2 is SASEGT. The CDR3 is 13 amino acids. In nucleotides, the CDR3 is TGTGCCAGCACTCCAAATGGGGGTCCTGAAGCTTTCTTT. It is translated as CASTPNGGPEAFF.

V usage is TRBV12-3 or TRBV12-4 and J usage is TRBJ2-4; tentative D call: TRBD2 (7 bases). V lost 3 bases, J lost 5 bases, and 14 bases lay in between. The length of the CDR3 is 15 residues. For the CDR3, the DNA is TGTGCCAGCAGTTTCTATCAGGGGAGGGAAAACATTCAGTACTTC. Translation gives CASSFYQGRENIQYF.

In this sample, this clonotype turned up a few times. The V and J genes are TRBV30 and TRBJ1-1, with a possible D match to TRBD1 (6 bases). This CDR3 spans 12 amino acids. Germline CDR1 GTSNPN, CDR2 SVGIG (reference sequence). For the CDR3, the DNA is TGTGCATCGGGGCAGGGGCTGACTGAAGCTTTCTTT. Residues: CASGQGLTEAFF. Full variable domain (remainder filled in from reference TRBV30 and TRBJ1-1): SQTIHQWPATLVQPVGSPLSLECTVEGTSNPNLYWYRQAAGRGLQLLFYSVGIGQISSEVPQNLSASRPQDRQFILSSKKLLLSDSGFYLCASGQGLTEAFFGQGTRLTVV.

There are a few counts of this clonotype. This chain connects TRBV5-6 to TRBJ2-5; TRBD2 matches 11 bases. J lost 1 base, V lost 3 bases, and 8 bases had no gene match. The germline V gene has CDR1 SGHDT and CDR2 YYEEEE. This CDR3 has 17 amino acids. The CDR3, as DNA: TGTGCCAGCAGCTGGGGCCTAGCGGGGGGCCTCCAAGAGACCCAGTACTTC. Protein sequence: CASSWGLAGGLQETQYF.

This clonotype was picked up a small number of times. V usage is TRBV20-1 and J usage is TRBJ2-2, with 8 nucleotides matching TRBD2. V was clipped by 2 bases and J by 6 bases; unmatched bases: 8. The CDR3 covers 15 residues. The V gene's germline CDR1 is DFQATT and CDR2 SNEGSKA (reference sequence). The CDR3 loop is CSARIRLARSGELFF. CDR3 DNA: TGCAGTGCTAGAATCCGACTAGCGCGGTCCGGGGAGCTGTTTTTT.

The table lists this clonotype with a count of one. With only one base between it and a far larger clone, this is likely a read error. This chain links TRBV6-4 with TRBJ2-5; 7 bases fit TRBD1. The J segment lost 5 bases and the V segment lost 5 bases, leaving 11 bases of the junction unmatched. This CDR3 region has 15 residues. CDR1 and CDR2 (germline): MRHNA, SNTAGT. Here the CDR3 reads CASSRKPRQGETQYF. The CDR3 DNA reads TGTGCCAGCAGTAGGAAGCCGAGACAGGGTGAGACCCAGTACTTC.

The table lists this clonotype with a few counts. The chain combines TRBV6-1 with TRBJ2-5; possible D gene TRBD2, 5 bases. V shed 6 bases and J shed 5 bases, with 16 bases lying between them. The CDR3 extends over 14 amino acids. Germline CDR1 and CDR2: MNHNS and SASEGT. The CDR3 sequence: CASSPPGGLETQYF. The CDR3 bases are TGTGCCAGCAGCCCTCCAGGAGGTTTGGAGACCCAGTACTTC.

CDR3 sequence (DNA): TGCAGTGCTAGACCTTTTTCGAAAGACGAACTTGGGAAACTGTTTTTT. It specifies CSARPFSKDELGKLFF. The chain combines TRBV20-1 with TRBJ1-4; D is ambiguous. Germline assignment: CDR1 DFQATT and CDR2 SNEGSKA (reference sequence). CDR3 length: 16 amino acids. V lost 2 bases, J lost 11 bases, and 24 bases lay in between.

The rearrangement uses TRBV28 and TRBJ2-5; TRBD1 agrees at 12 bases. CDR3 length: 15 amino acids. The V and J ends lost 6 bases and 3 bases, in that order; junction bases with no gene match: 5. Germline CDR1 and CDR2: MDHEN and SYDVKM. In DNA form, the CDR3 reads TGTGCCAGCAGCACCGGGACAGGGGGCAAAGAGACCCAGTACTTC. Its protein is CASSTGTGGKETQYF.

This clonotype was counted at least ten times. The chain is built from TRBV28 and TRBJ1-5; unclear D gene. This CDR3 is built from 15 residues. Per the germline V gene, CDR1 is MDHEN and CDR2 is SYDVKM. V lost 5 bases and J lost 4, with 15 bases in between. CDR3 sequence: CASSPGGRHNQPQHF. For the CDR3, the DNA is TGTGCCAGCAGTCCAGGCGGGAGACATAATCAGCCCCAGCATTTT.

The CDR3 spells CASSPVVVGSYGYTF. CDR3 coding DNA: TGTGCCAGCAGCCCGGTAGTTGTTGGGAGCTATGGCTACACCTTC. The V and J genes are TRBV11-1 and TRBJ1-2; D call uncertain. Deletions cut 5 bases from V and 4 bases from J, with 17 bases between. This CDR3 region has 15 residues. Germline-derived CDR1 and CDR2 are SGHAT and FQDESV (reference sequence).

V is TRBV3-1 and J is TRBJ2-4; D ambiguous. The ends were cut back, 3 bases at V and 2 bases at J, with 8 bases in the middle. Germline CDR1 and CDR2: LGHDT and YNNKEL (reference sequence). There are 14 residues in the CDR3. This CDR3 is CASSQGLSKNIQYF. The CDR3 nucleotides read TGTGCCAGCAGCCAGGGCCTTTCCAAAAACATTCAGTACTTC. Drawing the rest from reference TRBV3-1 and TRBJ2-4, the complete variable domain is DTAVSQTPKYLVTQMGNDKSIKCEQNLGHDTMYWYKQDSKKFLKIMFSYNNKELIINETVPNRFSPKSPDKAHLNLHINSLELGDSAVYFCASSQGLSKNIQYFGAGTRLSVL.

J is TRBJ2-2 and V is TRBV5-1; D is uncertain. Germline assignment: CDR1 SGHRS and CDR2 YFSETQ. CDR3 size: 15 residues. V shed 1 base and J shed 0 bases, with 7 bases lying between them. CDR3 sequence reads: CASSLTNANTGELFF. CDR3 nucleotides: TGCGCCAGCAGCTTGACGAACGCGAACACCGGGGAGCTGTTTTTT.

In its sample, this clonotype was seen many times. The chain uses TRBV24-1 and TRBJ2-1; 7 bases are shared with TRBD1. V shed 3 bases, J shed 3 bases, and the junction held 7 bases outside the gene matches. From germline, CDR1 is KGHDR and CDR2 SFDVKD. The CDR3 consists of 16 residues. The CDR3 here is CATSDEQGPFYNEQFF. CDR3 coding DNA: TGTGCCACCAGTGATGAACAGGGGCCCTTCTACAATGAGCAGTTCTTC.

Many counts were recorded for this clonotype. This rearrangement joins TRBV19 to TRBJ1-1; the D gene is possibly TRBD1 (5 bases). The V gene lost 5 bases and the J gene lost 3 bases, with 19 bases spanning the gap. The CDR3 has 16 residues. The germline V gene encodes CDR1 LNHDA and CDR2 SQIVND (reference sequence). The CDR3 sequence is CASSPTTAGNYTEAFF. Written as DNA, the CDR3 is TGTGCCAGTAGTCCCACGACTGCAGGGAACTACACTGAAGCTTTCTTT. Full variable domain (rest looked up from reference TRBV19 and TRBJ1-1): DGGITQSPKYLFRKEGQNVTLSCEQNLNHDAMYWYRQDPGQGLRLIYYSQIVNDFQKGDIAEGYSVSREKKESFPLTVTSAQKNPTAFYLCASSPTTAGNYTEAFFGQGTRLTVV.

This clonotype was counted ten times or more. This CDR3 is CSARTGSGSSPLHF. The CDR3, as DNA: TGCAGTGCGAGGACTGGGAGTGGGAGTTCACCCCTCCACTTT. The rearrangement uses TRBV20-1 and TRBJ1-6; D unresolved. Trimming cost V 6 bases and J 9 bases, with 18 bases left between them. CDR1 is DFQATT and CDR2 is SNEGSKA in the germline V gene (reference sequence). CDR3 length equals 14 residues.